The rows below give T cell receptor beta chains drawn from one sample of a study of blood T cell repertoires in COVID-19. Here immunoSEQ multiplex PCR was the method, and the copy in TCRdb shows in-frame clones only, minus some. The sample shows 240,000 or so clones, roughly 76% of them seen only once. The material sequenced was peripheral blood. The receptors were gathered from a woman older than 75 with COVID-19, enrolled during active disease. CDR3s leave out the opening cysteine and the closing phenylalanine or tryptophan. Expanded clones get a size class; other rows say once, few or many, or leave the size out.

abundance	v_gene	CDR3aa
few	TRBV19	ASTPGAANEKLF
few	TRBV11-2	ASSGDRGSLGYT
.	TRBV5-1	ASSLGQASTDTQY
.	TRBV5-1	ASSGQNNYGYT
.	TRBV3-1/TRBV3-2	ASSQDAGYTEAF
.	TRBV7-8	ASRPTPTGFNEKLF
.	TRBV18	ASSAGQGDTEAF
few	TRBV6-6	ASSYPDRANSPLH
.	TRBV6-1	ASSGVAGASTDTQY
.	TRBV13	ASSRRAYEQY
.	TRBV28	ATTLGAGNTIY
.	TRBV18	ASSPPRTVLSGYT
.	TRBV5-1	ASSFSPPGTGVNTIY
.	TRBV3-1/TRBV3-2	ASSVRQGRQETQY
.	TRBV18	ASSSSTGKGETQY
few	TRBV7-8	ASSGDRGDEQF
once	TRBV5-1	ASSLNGLSGTEAF
.	TRBV19	ASRGARPAGLF
.	TRBV9	ASSPLDTRLEQF
.	TRBV6-6	ASSQIQGLLYEQY
once	TRBV6-2/TRBV6-3	ASSRTGGSYEQY
.	TRBV18	ASSPPSGRAGEQF
few	TRBV28	ASRDRGPGTEAF
few	TRBV4-1	ASSQVGRGRGETQY
.	TRBV6-5	ASSYTGGLEQY
.	TRBV5-1	ASSLLGGGADEQF
.	TRBV6-4	ASSDGGPGGAF
.	TRBV19	ASRITGGNNQPQH
.	TRBV6-5	ASSWTSGRGEQF
.	TRBV5-6	ASSLVGTPHPGELF
.	TRBV19	ASSPSGGGLGNQPQH
few	TRBV9	ASSPQDGELF
once	TRBV9	ASSPRASGYNEQF
.	TRBV7-9	ASSKQGFNSPLH
.	TRBV3-1/TRBV3-2	ASSQGQGPQETQY
.	TRBV18	ASSPPLSRGPGAQH
.	TRBV7-9	ASSLVMATGELF
few	TRBV19	ASIPLAGSRSTDTQY
.	TRBV7-9	ASSSPPSGGARDGYT